This T cell receptor beta chain emerged from a study of human T cells and chemical hapten exposure. As for this clonotype: Its antigen remains unknown.

TCRdb used MiXCR to reprocess the RACE reads, holding one entry per CDR3 protein. The sample contains roughly 120,000 distinct CDR3 sequences, around 8.2% of which appear only once. Specified time point: healthy volunteer bleed at 2 weeks. Blood, whole and unfractionated, served as the source for total RNA extraction. Study-wide results and caveats: Sensitizing with DPC caused no change in TCRs above 1 in 1000 frequency.

Trimming at V came to 6 bases and at J to 3 bases, leaving 8 bases not matched to a gene. CDR1 SEHNR and CDR2 FQNEAQ come from the germline V gene (reference sequence). The CDR3 is 16 residues long. The sequence was obtained from a male donor in good health. Some clones in this sample may be carry-over from other donors' samples. V and J are TRBV7-9 and TRBJ2-3, with 11 bases matching TRBD2. Sequences were obtained from whole blood. CDR3 protein: CASRKPGLAATDTQYF. DNA of the CDR3: TGTGCCAGCAGGAAACCGGGACTAGCGGCGACAGATACGCAGTATTTT.